This TCR beta chain was sequenced for a study of vaccination and CD4 T cells after COVID-19. Study-level information: The convalescents were made up of six males and four females, two of whom were Hispanic. Stimuli were overlapping spike peptide pools of SARS-CoV-2 and three common cold coronaviruses (HCoV-NL63, HCoV-OC43, HCoV-229E).

Once obtained from cultured CD4+ T cells, the DNA was sequenced using the Oncomine TCR Beta short-read assay. TCRdb reprocessed the PCR reads with MiXCR, giving one entry per CDR3 protein. Among around 8,000 distinct CDR3 sequences listed, around 40% were seen once. Treatment reported: 10-day PBMC culture with coronavirus spike peptide pools or control peptides (ViraFEST assay). Gathering of the CD4+ T cells, from the unexposed donor, took place before the COVID-19 pandemic (2011-2018). This CDR3 spans 13 amino acids. V lost 3 bases and J 0 bases, leaving 9 bases between the germline ends. The V gene's germline CDR1 is DFQATT and CDR2 SNEGSKA (reference sequence). On this clonotype: Antigen: not known.

This TCR derives from a human donor in good health. The rearrangement uses TRBV20-1 and TRBJ2-7; possible D gene TRBD2, 5 bases. Material for sequencing was CD4+ T cells from blood, cultured in vitro. CDR3 loop: CSASHGSSYEQYF. The CDR3, as DNA: TGCAGTGCTAGTCATGGGAGCTCCTACGAGCAGTACTTC.